This T cell receptor beta chain was found in a study of cytomegalovirus exposure and HLA in healthy donors. Findings of the study overall: Most likely, a cluster of highly shared sequence variants arose as a sequencing artifact.

Both 60 Vbeta primers and 13 Jbeta primers went into the PCR. Using immunoSEQ multiplex PCR, the repertoire was profiled, and TCRdb retains in-frame clones only, with some absent. The table shows tens of thousands of clones, with roughly 73% occurring only once. V was pared by 4 bases and J by 1 base, with 14 bases between. CDR3 size: 15 residues. CDR1 is MNHEY, CDR2 SMNVEV, per germline (reference sequence). For this clone: Its antigen is undetermined.

This sequence joins TRBV27 and TRBJ2-7; D is perhaps TRBD2 (6 bases). The material sequenced was PBMCs. The receptor was isolated from a woman aged 40 to 50 in good health and CMV-seropositive. CDR3 DNA: TGTGCCAGCAGTTCGGGGGAGAGTCCATCCTACGAGCAGTACTTC. Translating it yields CASSSGESPSYEQYF.